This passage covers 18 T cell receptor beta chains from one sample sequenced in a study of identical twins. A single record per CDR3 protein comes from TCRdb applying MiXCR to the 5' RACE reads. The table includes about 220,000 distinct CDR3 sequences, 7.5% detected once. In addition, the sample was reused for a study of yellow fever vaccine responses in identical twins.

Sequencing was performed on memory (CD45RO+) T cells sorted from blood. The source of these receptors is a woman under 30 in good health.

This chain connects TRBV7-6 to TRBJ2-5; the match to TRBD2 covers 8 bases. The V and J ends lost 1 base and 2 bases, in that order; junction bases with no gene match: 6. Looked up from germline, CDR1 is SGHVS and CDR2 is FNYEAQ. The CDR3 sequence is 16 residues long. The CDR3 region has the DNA TGTGCCAGCAGCTTAGGGGCTGGACTAGCTCAAGAGACCCAGTACTTC. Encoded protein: CASSLGAGLAQETQYF.

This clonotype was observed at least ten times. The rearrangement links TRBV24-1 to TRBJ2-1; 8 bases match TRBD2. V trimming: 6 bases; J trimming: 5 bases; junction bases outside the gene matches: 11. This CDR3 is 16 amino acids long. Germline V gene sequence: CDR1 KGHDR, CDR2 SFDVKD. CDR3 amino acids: CATSRATSAHDNEQFF. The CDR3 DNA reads TGTGCCACCAGTAGGGCGACTAGCGCTCATGACAATGAGCAGTTCTTC.

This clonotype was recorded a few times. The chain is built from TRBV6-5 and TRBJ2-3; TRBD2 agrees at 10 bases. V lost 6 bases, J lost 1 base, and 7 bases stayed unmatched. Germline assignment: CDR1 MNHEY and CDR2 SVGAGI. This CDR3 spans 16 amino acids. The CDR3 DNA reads TGTGCCAGCAGACCTTTCCTAGCGGGGGGCACAGATACGCAGTATTTT. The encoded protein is CASRPFLAGGTDTQYF.

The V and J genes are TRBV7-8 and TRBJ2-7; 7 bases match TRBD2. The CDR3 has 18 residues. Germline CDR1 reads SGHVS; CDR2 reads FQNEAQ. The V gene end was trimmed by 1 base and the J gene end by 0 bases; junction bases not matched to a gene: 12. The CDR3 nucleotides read TGTGCCAGCAGCTTAGGGTCCTCAGCGGGGCTAAGCTCCTACGAGCAGTACTTC. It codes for CASSLGSSAGLSSYEQYF.

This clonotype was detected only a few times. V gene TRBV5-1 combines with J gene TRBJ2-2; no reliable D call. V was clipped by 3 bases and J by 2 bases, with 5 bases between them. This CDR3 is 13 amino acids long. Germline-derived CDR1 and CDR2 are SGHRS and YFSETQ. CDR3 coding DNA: TGCGCCAGCAGCTACTCCAACACCGGGGAGCTGTTTTTT. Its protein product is CASSYSNTGELFF.

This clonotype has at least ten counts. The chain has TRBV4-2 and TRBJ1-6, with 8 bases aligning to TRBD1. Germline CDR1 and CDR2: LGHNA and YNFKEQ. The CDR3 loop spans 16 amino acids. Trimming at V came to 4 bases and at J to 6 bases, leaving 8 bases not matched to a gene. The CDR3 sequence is CASSPSQGASNSPLHF. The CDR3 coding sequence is TGTGCCAGCAGCCCCAGTCAGGGGGCTTCTAATTCACCCCTCCACTTT.

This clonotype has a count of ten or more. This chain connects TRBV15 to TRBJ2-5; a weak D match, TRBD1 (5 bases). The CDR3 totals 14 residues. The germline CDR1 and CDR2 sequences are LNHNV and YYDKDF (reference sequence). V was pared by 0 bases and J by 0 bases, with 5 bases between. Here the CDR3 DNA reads TGTGCCACCAGCAGAGACAGGGACCAAGAGACCCAGTACTTC. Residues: CATSRDRDQETQYF.

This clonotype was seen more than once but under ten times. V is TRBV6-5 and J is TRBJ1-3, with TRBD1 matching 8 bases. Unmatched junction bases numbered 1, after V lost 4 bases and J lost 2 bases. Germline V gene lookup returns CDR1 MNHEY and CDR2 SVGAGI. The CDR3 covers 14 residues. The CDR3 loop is CASSWTGPGNTIYF. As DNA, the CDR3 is TGTGCCAGCAGTTGGACAGGGCCTGGAAACACCATATATTTT.

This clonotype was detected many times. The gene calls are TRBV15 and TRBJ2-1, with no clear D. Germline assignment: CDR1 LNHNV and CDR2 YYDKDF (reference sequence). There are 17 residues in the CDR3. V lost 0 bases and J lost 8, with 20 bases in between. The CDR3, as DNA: TGTGCCACCAGCAGAGATCGAGATGGGAAAGCAGTCGATGAGCAGTTCTTC. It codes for CATSRDRDGKAVDEQFF.

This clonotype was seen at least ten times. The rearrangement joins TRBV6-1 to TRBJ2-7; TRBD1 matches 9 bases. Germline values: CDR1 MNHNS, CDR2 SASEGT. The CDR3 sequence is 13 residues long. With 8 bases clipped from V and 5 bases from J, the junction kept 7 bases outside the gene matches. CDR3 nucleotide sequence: TGTGCCAGCCTCGGGACAGGGAGGCACGAGCAGTACTTC. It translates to CASLGTGRHEQYF.

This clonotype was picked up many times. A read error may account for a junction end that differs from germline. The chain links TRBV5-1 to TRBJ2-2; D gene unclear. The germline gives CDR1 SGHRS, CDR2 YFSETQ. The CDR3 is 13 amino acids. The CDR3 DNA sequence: TGCGCCAGCAGGTTGGGGAACACCGGGGAGCTGTTTTTT. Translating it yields CASRLGNTGELFF.

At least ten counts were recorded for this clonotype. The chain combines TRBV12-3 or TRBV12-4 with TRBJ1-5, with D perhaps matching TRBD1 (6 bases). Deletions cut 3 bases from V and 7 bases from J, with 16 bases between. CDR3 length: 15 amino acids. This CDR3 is CASSFSAGTFQPQHF. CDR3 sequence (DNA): TGTGCCAGCAGTTTCTCCGCAGGGACATTCCAGCCCCAGCATTTT.

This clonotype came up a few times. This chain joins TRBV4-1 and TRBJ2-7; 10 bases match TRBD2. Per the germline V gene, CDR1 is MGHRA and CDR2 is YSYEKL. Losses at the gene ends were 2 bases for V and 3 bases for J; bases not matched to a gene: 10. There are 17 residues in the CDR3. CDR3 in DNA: TGCGCCAGCAGCCAATCCCTTTTCCTAGCGGGAGACTACGAGCAGTACTTC. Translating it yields CASSQSLFLAGDYEQYF.

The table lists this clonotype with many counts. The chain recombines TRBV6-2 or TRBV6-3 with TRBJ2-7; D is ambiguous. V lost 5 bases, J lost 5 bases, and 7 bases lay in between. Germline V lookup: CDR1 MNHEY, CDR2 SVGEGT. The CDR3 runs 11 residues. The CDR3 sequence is CASSRVDEQYF. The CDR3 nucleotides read TGTGCCAGCAGTCGAGTAGACGAGCAGTACTTC.

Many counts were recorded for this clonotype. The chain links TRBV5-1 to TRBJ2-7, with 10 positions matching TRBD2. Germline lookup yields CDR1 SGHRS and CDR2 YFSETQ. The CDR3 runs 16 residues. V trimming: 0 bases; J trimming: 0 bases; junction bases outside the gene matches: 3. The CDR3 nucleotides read TGCGCCAGCAGCTTGGCCTCTAGCGGGAGCTCCTACGAGCAGTACTTC. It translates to CASSLASSGSSYEQYF.

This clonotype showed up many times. The CDR3 bases are TGTGCCAGCAGTGACCGGGGGCGGGCCGGGGAGCTGTTTTTT. The encoded protein is CASSDRGRAGELFF. V gene TRBV2 combines with J gene TRBJ2-2; D possibly matches TRBD1 or TRBD2 (6 bases each). V was trimmed by 3 bases and J by 6 bases, leaving 11 bases between them. Per the germline V gene, CDR1 is SNHLY and CDR2 is FYNNEI. The CDR3 loop spans 14 amino acids. Supplemented by reference TRBV2 and TRBJ2-2, the full variable domain reads EPEVTQTPSHQVTQMGQEVILRCVPISNHLYFYWYRQILGQKVEFLVSFYNNEISEKSEIFDDQFSVERPDGSNFTLKIRSTKLEDSAMYFCASSDRGRAGELFFGEGSRLTVL.

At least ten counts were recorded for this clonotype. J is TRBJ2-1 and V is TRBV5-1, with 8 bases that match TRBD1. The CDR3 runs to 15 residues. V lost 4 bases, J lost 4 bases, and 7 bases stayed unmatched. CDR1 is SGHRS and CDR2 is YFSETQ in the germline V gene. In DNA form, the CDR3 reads TGCGCCAGCAGCCCGGCGGGACAGGAGTACAATGAGCAGTTCTTC. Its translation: CASSPAGQEYNEQFF.

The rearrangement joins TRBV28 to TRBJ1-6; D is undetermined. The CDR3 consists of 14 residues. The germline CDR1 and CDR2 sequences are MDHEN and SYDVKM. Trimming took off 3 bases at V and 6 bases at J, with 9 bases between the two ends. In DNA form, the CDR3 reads TGTGCCAGCAGTTTTCTTAAGAGTAATTCACCCCTCCACTTT. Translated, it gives CASSFLKSNSPLHF.